Included here is one TCR beta chain sequence, with context. The data are from a study of control samples from healthy donors and cancer patients. The repertoire was sequenced with immunoSEQ multiplex PCR; TCRdb's copy has only in-frame clones and lacks some. Of around 140,000 clones in the sample, roughly 92% were seen once. The CDR3 has 16 amino acids. Germline V gives CDR1 KGHDR, CDR2 SFDVKD. J gave up 9 bases and V 4 bases, and 11 bases lay outside the gene matches. The chain recombines TRBV24-1 with TRBJ2-1; 10 positions match TRBD2. This receptor was taken from a man between 18 and 35 years old in good health. The sample comprised blood. The CDR3 nucleotides read TGTGCCACCAGTGACTGGAGCGGGGGGGTTGGCAGTGAGCAGTTCTTC. Amino acids: CATSDWSGGVGSEQFF.